One sample yielded the 10 T cell receptor beta chains listed below, sequenced in a study of T-cell reconstitution after alpha-beta-depleted transplantation in children. For TCRbeta, the library was prepared with unique molecular identifiers. One entry per CDR3 protein, called by TCRdb with MiXCR from the PCR reads. The table includes 600,000 to 700,000 distinct CDR3 sequences, under 15% detected once. The starting material was PBMCs, obtained before TCRalphabeta/CD19-depleted stem cell transplant. These receptors all stem from a girl aged 2 to 9 with congenital amegakaryocytic thrombocytopenia, due to receive a stem cell transplant.

This chain uses TRBV12-3 or TRBV12-4 with TRBJ2-3; the D gene could be TRBD1 or TRBD2 (5 bases each). This CDR3 is built from 16 residues. Trimming pared 6 bases from V and 6 bases from J, leaving 22 bases between. CDR3 bases: TGTGCCAGCAGCACCCGAGGGGTGGTTTCTACGGATACGCAGTATTTT. Protein sequence: CASSTRGVVSTDTQYF.

This clonotype was counted ten times or more. The chain carries TRBV9 and TRBJ2-7; TRBD1 agrees at 8 bases. Trimming took 2 bases from V and 4 from J; bases not matched to a gene: 5. CDR1 is SGDLS and CDR2 is YYNGEE in the germline V gene. The CDR3 runs 14 residues. This CDR3 is CASSVGTGRYEQYF. The CDR3 DNA reads as TGTGCCAGCAGCGTGGGGACAGGTAGATACGAGCAGTACTTC.

The rearrangement links TRBV29-1 to TRBJ2-1; D is possibly TRBD1 (6 bases). CDR1 and CDR2 from the germline V gene are SQVTM and ANQGSEA. CDR3 length equals 13 residues. Trimming pared 7 bases from V and 6 bases from J, leaving 16 bases between. CDR3 bases: TGCAGCGCAAATAAACAGGGTCCCAATGAGCAGTTCTTC. It yields the protein CSANKQGPNEQFF.

The V gene is TRBV10-3, the J gene TRBJ2-1; 13 bases line up with TRBD2. V trimming: 5 bases; J trimming: 8 bases; junction bases outside the gene matches: 6. CDR3 size: 15 residues. Germline values: CDR1 ENHRY, CDR2 SYGVKD. The CDR3 region is CAISTSGRALDEQFF. The CDR3 DNA follows: TGTGCCATCAGTACTAGCGGGAGGGCCCTGGATGAGCAGTTCTTC.

This clonotype occurred many times. The gene calls are TRBV29-1 and TRBJ1-4; TRBD1 is a possible D gene (6 bases). The germline V gene encodes CDR1 SQVTM and CDR2 ANQGSEA. Trimming removed 8 bases from V and 5 bases from J, with 18 bases in between. This CDR3 is built from 14 residues. CDR3 region: CSIRRGPTNEKLFF. The CDR3 DNA follows: TGCAGCATTCGCAGGGGACCGACAAATGAAAAACTGTTTTTT.

This clonotype was detected ten times or more. The chain is built from TRBV5-1 and TRBJ2-1, with 7 nucleotides matching TRBD2. The CDR3 loop spans 18 amino acids. The V and J ends lost 5 bases and 2 bases, in that order; junction bases with no gene match: 16. CDR1 SGHRS and CDR2 YFSETQ come from the germline V gene. The CDR3 loop is CASRIGKTSSLPYNEQFF. The CDR3 DNA follows: TGCGCCAGCAGAATCGGGAAGACTAGCTCTCTCCCCTACAATGAGCAGTTCTTC.

The table lists this clonotype with many counts. V and J are TRBV6-5 and TRBJ2-7; D remains unclear. CDR1 is MNHEY and CDR2 is SVGAGI in the germline V gene. V was cut by 0 bases and J by 6 bases, with 9 bases left in between. The CDR3 totals 13 residues. CDR3 sequence reads: CASSYSEWGEQYF. The CDR3 DNA reads TGTGCCAGCAGTTACTCCGAGTGGGGCGAGCAGTACTTC.

There are many counts of this clonotype. The V call is TRBV20-1, the J call TRBJ1-1; a possible D gene is TRBD1 (6 bases). The CDR3 length is 12 residues. V lost 3 bases and J 1 base, leaving 6 bases between the germline ends. Germline V gene lookup returns CDR1 DFQATT and CDR2 SNEGSKA (reference sequence). As DNA, the CDR3 is TGCAGTGCTAGGACAGGGAACACTGAAGCTTTCTTT. This encodes CSARTGNTEAFF.

The chain links TRBV20-1 to TRBJ2-5, with TRBD2 identical over 10 bases. The J segment lost 1 base and the V segment lost 5 bases, leaving 10 bases of the junction unmatched. This CDR3 has 16 amino acids. Germline CDR1 reads DFQATT; CDR2 reads SNEGSKA (reference sequence). CDR3 sequence: CSARGGSSGSQETQYF. CDR3 coding DNA: TGCAGTGCTCGGGGGGGCTCTAGCGGGAGCCAAGAGACCCAGTACTTC.

This clonotype occurred many times. The chain couples TRBV3-1 to TRBJ2-7; 10 bases fit TRBD2. The CDR3 runs 17 residues. Germline trimming cut 0 bases from V and 4 bases from J; bases unmatched to any gene: 9. The germline V gene encodes CDR1 LGHDT and CDR2 YNNKEL (reference sequence). The CDR3 DNA reads TGTGCCAGCAGCCAAGATCGGGAGTCTAGCGGGAGTTACGAGCAGTACTTC. It codes for CASSQDRESSGSYEQYF.